This T cell receptor beta chain was sequenced for a study of beta chain features in type 1 diabetes. Across the study: Taken together, all samples contributed nearly 110 million examined sorted cells. General study results and limits: People with Type 1 diabetes carried modestly yet significantly shorter TCRB CDR3s in all four CD4+ subsets. High TCR expression in some cells could lead to their over-representation in cDNA sequencing.

A sort by CD45RO/CCR7/CD25/CD127/CD95/CD27 yielded CD4+ naive, central memory, regulatory and stem cell-like memory cells. Every bit of the isolated RNA underwent reverse transcription, so sequencing read expressed TCRB transcripts. Some clones are missing from TCRdb's copy, which holds only in-frame ones; the method was immunoSEQ multiplex PCR. The data show about 390,000 clones, 9.5% to 10% seen once. This clone was observed a handful of times. Its specificity is unknown. This CDR3 has 14 residues. V trimming: 2 bases; J trimming: 4 bases; junction bases outside the gene matches: 7. Per germline, CDR1 GTSNPN and CDR2 SVGIG (reference sequence).

Sequenced: central memory CD4+ T cells from blood. The chain couples TRBV30 to TRBJ1-1; 7 bases are shared with TRBD1. This sequence was found in a man aged 30-40 years with type 1 diabetes. CDR3 protein: CAWSFTGVGTEAFF. The CDR3 DNA reads TGTGCCTGGAGTTTCACAGGGGTGGGCACTGAAGCTTTCTTT.